Listed below are T cell receptor beta chains from one sample, sequenced in a study of blood T cell repertoires in COVID-19. Libraries were prepared by immunoSEQ multiplex PCR; TCRdb keeps only in-frame clonotypes and omits some of them. The data contain approximately 45,000 clones, around nine tenths of them seen just once; the ten biggest clones take up 3% to 4.5%. The sample comprised peripheral blood. These receptors all come from a man aged 40-49 years with COVID-19, enrolled during active disease. The CDR3 runs from the conserved cysteine through the conserved F or W. Fields, in order: D gene, V gene, J gene, clone size, CDR3 DNA, CDR3 protein. D genes are given only for firm matches. The size field is filled for only some rows; it gives once, few, many or a size class.

>TRBD2|TRBV5-1|TRBJ2-1|NA
TGCGCCAGCAGCTTGGAGGCTAGCGGGGTCTCCTACAATGAGCAGTTCTTC
CASSLEASGVSYNEQFF
>TRBD1|TRBV7-7|TRBJ2-2|once
TGTGCTAGCAGCTTAGCCCCAGGACAGGGCAGGAACACCGGGGAGCTGTTTTTT
CASSLAPGQGRNTGELFF
>TRBD2|TRBV11-3|TRBJ2-3|NA
TGTGCCAGCAGCTGGGAGCGGGGGAGCACAGATACGCAGTATTTT
CASSWERGSTDTQYF
>NA|TRBV7-9|TRBJ1-5|once
TGTGCCAGCAGCCCCTCGGGGGGGAATCAGCCCCAGCATTTT
CASSPSGGNQPQHF
>NA|TRBV25-1|TRBJ2-5|NA
TGTGCCAGCAGTGAATCGAGGTACCAAGAGACCCAGTACTTC
CASSESRYQETQYF
>TRBD1|TRBV10-3|TRBJ1-2|once
TGTGCCACCCAGGGGGTGAGCAACTATGGCTACACCTTC
CATQGVSNYGYTF
>TRBD2|TRBV27|TRBJ2-1|NA
TGTGCCAGCAGTTCTGGACTAGCGGTGAGCGGGCGGGGGAATGAGCAGTTCTTC
CASSSGLAVSGRGNEQFF
>TRBD1|TRBV25-1|TRBJ1-6|NA
TGTGCCACATCGCCCCCAGGGGGAGGTTCACCCCTCCACTTT
CATSPPGGGSPLHF
>NA|TRBV6-1|TRBJ2-7|NA
TGTGCCAGCAGTGAAGGGAGGGGTCTGGAGCAGTACTTC
CASSEGRGLEQYF
>TRBD1|TRBV18|TRBJ1-2|NA
TGTGCCAGCTCACACGCCGGGACAGGGGGCAATGGCTACACCTTC
CASSHAGTGGNGYTF
>TRBD2|TRBV3-1/TRBV3-2|TRBJ2-3|NA
TGTGCCAGCAGCCCTAGACTAGCCAGCACAGATACGCAGTATTTT
CASSPRLASTDTQYF
>NA|TRBV6-5|TRBJ1-4|NA
TGTGCCAGCAGTAGTACAGGTACAACTAATGAAAAACTGTTTTTT
CASSSTGTTNEKLFF
>TRBD2|TRBV5-1|TRBJ2-7|NA
TGCGCCAGCAGCTTGGTAACTAGCGCTGACTACGAGCAGTACTTC
CASSLVTSADYEQYF
>NA|TRBV5-4|TRBJ2-3|NA
TGTGCCAGCAGCTTGTACTCCCGAGCGGGAGATACGCAGTATTTT
CASSLYSRAGDTQYF
>TRBD1|TRBV19|TRBJ1-1|NA
TGTGCCACCAACCGGGGACAGGGGACTGAAGCTTTCTTT
CATNRGQGTEAFF
>TRBD1|TRBV5-1|TRBJ2-7|few
TGCGCCAGCAGCCCAATAGGGACAGGGGTGGACGAGCAGTACTTC
CASSPIGTGVDEQYF
>NA|TRBV4-1|TRBJ1-1|NA
TGCGCCAGCAGCAGGAGGTCTCCGATAAACACTGAAGCTTTCTTT
CASSRRSPINTEAFF
>NA|TRBV5-8|TRBJ1-5|NA
TGTGCCAGCAGCCTCCACGGGCCCCAGCATTTT
CASSLHGPQHF
>TRBD2|TRBV6-1|TRBJ2-3|NA
TGTGCCAGCAGTGAAGGACTGCGGGAGGGGTGGGATACGCAGTATTTT
CASSEGLREGWDTQYF
>TRBD1|TRBV11-2|TRBJ1-2|NA
TGTGCCAGCAGCTCCCTAAGACAGGGGAGGGTAGGCCACACCTTC
CASSSLRQGRVGHTF
>NA|TRBV20-1|TRBJ2-5|NA
TGCAGTGCCGGTATGGAGACCCAGTACTTC
CSAGMETQYF
>NA|TRBV27|TRBJ1-5|NA
TGTGCCAGCAAAGGGAGCACGGGGGTGAGCAATCAGCCCCAGCATTTT
CASKGSTGVSNQPQHF
>NA|TRBV28|TRBJ2-4|once
TGTGCCAGCAGTGACAGAAACATTCAGTACTTC
CASSDRNIQYF
>NA|TRBV6-5|TRBJ1-6|NA
TGTGCCAGCAGCACTACCACGGGGAGGAATTCACCCCTCCACTTT
CASSTTTGRNSPLHF